What follows are 15 T cell receptor beta chains derived from one specimen sequenced in a study of CD8 T cells in ankylosing spondylitis. TCRdb re-analysed the 5' RACE reads in MiXCR, keeping a single row per CDR3 protein. The data contain 250,000 to 350,000 distinct CDR3 sequences, less than 25% of them seen just once; the ten biggest clones take up 3.5%. Sequencing used blood, either unsorted or a sorted T cell fraction (not recorded which). The receptors derive from a female donor with ankylosing spondylitis or in good health (not recorded which).

The chain uses TRBV7-2 and TRBJ2-7; no firm D call. Trimming removed 7 bases from V and 6 bases from J, with 16 bases in between. The CDR3 has 13 residues. CDR1 is SGHTA, CDR2 FQGNSA, per germline. CDR3 sequence: CASTQHLLAEQYF. CDR3 in DNA: TGTGCCAGCACCCAGCACTTGCTGGCCGAGCAGTACTTC.

This clonotype was detected once. The chain carries TRBV7-2 and TRBJ2-6, with a possible D match to TRBD2 (5 bases). V lost 3 bases and J 0 bases, leaving 12 bases between the germline ends. This CDR3 has 17 residues. CDR1 SGHTA and CDR2 FQGNSA come from the germline V gene. This chain's CDR3 is CASSFGRASSGANVLTF. CDR3 DNA: TGTGCCAGCAGCTTCGGGCGGGCCTCCTCTGGGGCCAACGTCCTGACTTTC.

The table lists this clonotype with many counts. The chain couples TRBV9 to TRBJ2-1; tentative D call: TRBD2 (6 bases). The germline CDR1 and CDR2 sequences are SGDLS and YYNGEE. V gave up 3 bases and J gave up 0 bases, with 19 bases separating them. The CDR3 has 18 amino acids. The CDR3 loop is CASSGGRRGLSSYNEQFF. Here the CDR3 DNA reads TGTGCCAGCAGCGGTGGTCGGCGGGGCCTCAGCTCCTACAATGAGCAGTTCTTC.

This rearrangement joins TRBV29-1 to TRBJ2-5; D unresolved. The CDR3 consists of 12 residues. Germline V gene data show CDR1 as SQVTM and CDR2 as ANQGSEA. V lost 7 bases to trimming and J lost 3 bases, with 12 bases between them. CDR3 protein: CSARDSKETQYF. The CDR3 DNA reads as TGCAGCGCCCGAGATTCCAAAGAGACCCAGTACTTC.

The rearrangement links TRBV10-3 to TRBJ1-2; D possibly corresponds to TRBD1 (5 bases). Trimming pared 2 bases from V and 4 bases from J, leaving 8 bases between. In germline, CDR1 is ENHRY, CDR2 SYGVKD. This CDR3 comprises 13 residues. The CDR3 loop reads CAISEDSFYGYTF. The CDR3 coding sequence is TGTGCCATCAGTGAGGACAGCTTCTATGGCTACACCTTC.

The CDR3 DNA follows: TGTGCCAGCAGCCCGGGACTGTGGAGTAATGAGCAGTTCTTC. Protein sequence: CASSPGLWSNEQFF. This chain connects TRBV5-6 to TRBJ2-1, with D tentatively TRBD2 (6 bases). This CDR3 is 14 amino acids long. In germline, CDR1 is SGHDT, CDR2 YYEEEE. V lost 4 bases to trimming and J lost 7 bases, with 15 bases between them.

This clonotype was seen only a few times. This CDR3 reads CAGRAEESGYTF. DNA for the CDR3: TGTGCCGGGAGGGCGGAGGAAAGTGGCTACACCTTC. The J gene is TRBJ1-2, the V gene TRBV28; D remains unclear. V gave up 11 bases and J gave up 7 bases, with 17 bases separating them. The CDR3 contains 12 residues. CDR1 and CDR2 from the germline V gene are MDHEN and SYDVKM.

This clonotype was counted only a few times. The chain has TRBV19 and TRBJ2-1; 10 nucleotides align to TRBD2. After removal of 3 bases from V and 2 bases from J, the junction contained 1 base not matched to a gene. The CDR3 length is 15 residues. CDR1 and CDR2 from the germline V gene are LNHDA and SQIVND (reference sequence). This chain's CDR3 is CASSITSGTYNEQFF. CDR3 nucleotide sequence: TGTGCCAGTAGTATCACTAGCGGGACCTACAATGAGCAGTTCTTC. Full variable domain (outside the CDR3, taken from reference TRBV19 and TRBJ2-1): DGGITQSPKYLFRKEGQNVTLSCEQNLNHDAMYWYRQDPGQGLRLIYYSQIVNDFQKGDIAEGYSVSREKKESFPLTVTSAQKNPTAFYLCASSITSGTYNEQFFGPGTRLTVL.

The sample holds a few counts of this clonotype. The chain employs TRBV20-1 and TRBJ2-7; 12 bases agree with TRBD2. The CDR3 loop spans 16 amino acids. J gave up 2 bases and V 4 bases, and 9 bases lay outside the gene matches. Germline assignment: CDR1 DFQATT and CDR2 SNEGSKA (reference sequence). For the CDR3, the DNA is TGCAGTGCTAACACCGGGACTAGCGGGCCAGCCTACGAGCAGTACTTC. Its protein is CSANTGTSGPAYEQYF.

This clonotype was detected only a few times. This rearrangement joins TRBV6-1 to TRBJ2-5, with D unclear. Germline V gene lookup returns CDR1 MNHNS and CDR2 SASEGT. V dropped 4 bases and J dropped 4 bases, with 10 bases sitting between them. This CDR3 is built from 13 residues. CDR3 in amino acids: CASSAEIRETQYF. As DNA, the CDR3 is TGTGCCAGCAGTGCGGAGATAAGAGAGACCCAGTACTTC.

The V gene is TRBV20-1, the J gene TRBJ2-1, with a tentative D call TRBD2 (6 bases). The germline gives CDR1 DFQATT, CDR2 SNEGSKA (reference sequence). The germline V and J ends were trimmed by 0 bases and 7 bases, with 16 bases remaining between them. The CDR3 sequence is 15 residues long. The CDR3 region has the DNA TGCAGTGCTAGAGACACCAATCTAGGGACTAATGAGCAGTTCTTC. Translating gives CSARDTNLGTNEQFF.

The chain carries TRBV15 and TRBJ2-7; D gene unclear. Deletions cut 2 bases from V and 6 bases from J, with 17 bases between. The CDR3 is 15 residues long. Germline assignment: CDR1 LNHNV and CDR2 YYDKDF (reference sequence). The CDR3 sequence: CATSRRMDPSSEQYF. The CDR3, as DNA: TGTGCCACCAGCAGACGGATGGATCCTAGTTCCGAGCAGTACTTC.

This clonotype turned up a few times. This sequence joins TRBV20-1 and TRBJ2-7, with D perhaps TRBD1 (6 bases). CDR1 is DFQATT, CDR2 SNEGSKA, per germline (reference sequence). V was cut by 8 bases and J by 4 bases, with 12 bases left in between. This CDR3 comprises 11 residues. The CDR3 protein is CSSPDSYEQYF. The CDR3 DNA sequence: TGCAGTTCCCCGGACAGTTACGAGCAGTACTTC.

The CDR3 loop is CASSPDWEGGEKLFF. For the CDR3, the DNA is TGTGCCAGCAGCCCCGACTGGGAGGGCGGAGAAAAACTGTTTTTT. This chain links TRBV7-9 with TRBJ1-4; no definite D call. Germline loops: CDR1 SEHNR, CDR2 FQNEAQ (reference sequence). Trimming stripped 5 bases from V and 8 bases from J, with 18 bases between. The CDR3 is made up of 15 amino acids.

At least ten counts were recorded for this clonotype. The gene calls are TRBV20-1 and TRBJ1-5; D uncertain. Germline V gene sequence: CDR1 DFQATT, CDR2 SNEGSKA (reference sequence). The V and J ends lost 7 bases and 0 bases respectively, with 7 bases between them. The CDR3 spans 12 residues. The DNA for the CDR3 is TGCAGTGTTCAGAGTAGCAATCAGCCCCAGCATTTT. The encoded protein is CSVQSSNQPQHF.